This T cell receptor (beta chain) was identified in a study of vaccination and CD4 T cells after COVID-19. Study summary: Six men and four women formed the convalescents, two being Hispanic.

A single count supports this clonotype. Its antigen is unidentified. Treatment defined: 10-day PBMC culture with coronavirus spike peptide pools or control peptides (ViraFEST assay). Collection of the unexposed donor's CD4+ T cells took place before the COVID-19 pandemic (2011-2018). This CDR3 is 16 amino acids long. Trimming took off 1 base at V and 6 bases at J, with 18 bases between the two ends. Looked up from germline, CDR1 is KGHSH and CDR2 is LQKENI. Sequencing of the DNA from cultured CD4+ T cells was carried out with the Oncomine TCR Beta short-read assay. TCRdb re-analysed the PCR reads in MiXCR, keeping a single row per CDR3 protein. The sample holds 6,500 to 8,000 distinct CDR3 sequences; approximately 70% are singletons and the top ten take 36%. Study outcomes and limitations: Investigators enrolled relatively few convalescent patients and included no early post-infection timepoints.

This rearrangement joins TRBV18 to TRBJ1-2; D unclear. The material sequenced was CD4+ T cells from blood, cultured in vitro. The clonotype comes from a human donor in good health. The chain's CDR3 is CASSPLSRAPKDGYTF. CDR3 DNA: TGTGCCAGCTCACCACTGTCAAGGGCTCCAAAGGATGGCTACACCTTC.